What follows describes a single TCR beta chain. Its antigen target is currently unknown. No much larger clonotype is one base removed from it; base qualities were not supplied. The data were taken from a study of blood T cell repertoires in COVID-19 (dated by TCRdb to the early 2020s). About the study as a whole: Collaborator samples came from the United States, Italy and Spain and covered acute and convalescent phases of COVID-19. The prospective study material was composed of cDNA or gDNA derived from T cells, B-cell-depleted T cells, or PBMCs. Deeply sampled blood TCRbeta repertoires from subjects exposed to, actively infected with, or recovered from COVID-19 were included in the dataset. The repertoires were made available in a free public database intended to serve as a resource for research on the immune response to SARS-CoV-2. Samples came from the ongoing ImmuneRACE study (first 160 participants) plus 1,254 subjects from 6 global collaborators. Nearly every sample came with metadata listing a de-identified subject ID, COVID-19 status, age in years and sex. Where available, HLA class I and class II types were taken from metadata supplied by the sample provider and were not determined by assay-based typing.

V and J are trimmed by 3 bases and 12 bases, and the gene matches miss 10 bases of the junction. As encoded in the germline V gene (reference sequence), CDR1 is GTSNPN while CDR2 is SVGIG. The CDR3 spans 13 residues, from the cysteine through the phenylalanine. Just the 39-base CDR3 DNA is kept, in frame starting at base 1. TCRbeta CDR3 regions were amplified from genomic DNA by means of the immunoSEQ Assay, a bias-controlled multiplex PCR. As for the authors' bioinformatics: The number of nucleated cells in each sample was estimated from the amplification of reference gene primers within the assay. Sequence reads were collapsed and filtered to measure the absolute abundance of every unique TCRbeta CDR3 rearrangement. For each sample, productive Simpson clonality was calculated as the square root of Simpson's diversity index over productive rearrangements. Not all clones reach the TCRdb copy of this immuneACCESS table, which keeps in-frame sequences only. Checked studies attribute under half of the gap to unresolved V genes and leave the rest unexplained. That table is the source of V, J and clone size, and D and trimming were worked out from the DNA. Across this sample there are 200,000 to 250,000 clones, with about 85% seen only once. Around 2.9% of the sample lies in the top ten.

Samples from volunteer blood donors who had recovered from COVID-19 were contributed by a second Seattle source. Each collaborating institution followed its own protocols to collect whole blood in K2EDTA tubes. For TCRbeta analysis, collaborators shipped samples in one of three forms: frozen whole blood, isolated PBMCs, or DNA extracted from either of those sample types. Paper-wide results and their limitations: Clinical and demographic metadata were provided uncurated, with the amount varying by source and participant.

Here the chain combines TRBV30 and TRBJ2-1; 8 bases in the junction line up with TRBD2. This sequence originates from a man aged 50 to 60 who had recovered from COVID-19. Material: peripheral blood. The CDR3 region has the sequence CAWRLAGIMSQFF. The nucleotides are TGTGCCTGGAGGTTAGCGGGGATAATGTCGCAGTTCTTC.